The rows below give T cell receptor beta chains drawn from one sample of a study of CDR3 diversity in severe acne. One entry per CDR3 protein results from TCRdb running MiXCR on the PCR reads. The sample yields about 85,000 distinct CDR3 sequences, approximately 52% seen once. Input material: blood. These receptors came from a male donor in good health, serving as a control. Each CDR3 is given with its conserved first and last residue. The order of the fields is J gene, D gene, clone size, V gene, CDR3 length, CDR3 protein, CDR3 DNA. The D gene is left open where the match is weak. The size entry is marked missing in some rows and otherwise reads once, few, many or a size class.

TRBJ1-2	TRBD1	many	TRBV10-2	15	CASSDQQGASYGYTF	TGCGCCAGCAGTGATCAACAGGGGGCTTCCTATGGCTACACCTTC
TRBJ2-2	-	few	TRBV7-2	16	CASSPAGTLNTGELFF	TGTGCCAGCAGCCCCGCTGGGACACTCAACACCGGGGAGCTGTTTTTT
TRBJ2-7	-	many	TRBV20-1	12	CSARDWIWEQYF	TGCAGTGCTAGGGACTGGATATGGGAGCAGTACTTC
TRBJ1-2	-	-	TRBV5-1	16	CASSLEAGGAGYGYTF	TGCGCCAGCAGCTTGGAGGCGGGAGGGGCTGGCTATGGCTACACCTTC
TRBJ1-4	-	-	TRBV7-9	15	CASSLGLGTNEKLFF	TGTGCCAGCAGCTTAGGCCTGGGAACTAATGAAAAACTGTTTTTT
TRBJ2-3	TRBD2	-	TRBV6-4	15	CASSGLAADTDAQYF	TGTGCCAGCAGTGGACTAGCGGCCGACACAGATGCGCAGTATTTT
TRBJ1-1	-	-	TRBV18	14	CASSPSSRDTEAFF	TGTGCCAGCTCACCAAGTTCCCGCGACACTGAAGCTTTCTTT
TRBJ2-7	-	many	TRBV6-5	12	CASRENEDEQYF	TGTGCCAGCAGAGAGAACGAGGACGAGCAGTACTTC
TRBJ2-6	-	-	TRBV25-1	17	CASSALLSSSGANVLTF	TGTGCCAGCAGTGCCCTACTCTCGAGCTCTGGGGCCAACGTCCTGACTTTC
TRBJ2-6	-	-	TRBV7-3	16	CASSRGAGSGANVLTF	TGTGCCAGCAGCCGGGGGGCGGGCTCTGGGGCCAACGTCCTGACTTTC
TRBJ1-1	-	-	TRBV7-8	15	CASSVGDGLNTEAFF	TGTGCCAGCAGCGTAGGAGACGGCCTGAACACTGAAGCTTTCTTT
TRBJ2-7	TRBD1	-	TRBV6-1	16	CASSVYGQVLSYEQYF	TGTGCCAGCAGTGTTTATGGACAGGTCCTCTCCTACGAGCAGTACTTC